The 29 T cell receptor beta chains below come from one sample, sequenced in a study of T cell responses to AZD1222 COVID-19 vaccine. Only in-frame clones appear in the TCRdb table, and some are missing; sequencing was by immunoSEQ multiplex PCR. Here the sample spans approximately 160,000 clones, around 88% being singletons. Specimen: peripheral blood, collected on day 0 of MenACWY control vaccination. These receptors were taken from an adult in good health.

This clone was picked up many times. The chain recombines TRBV12-3 or TRBV12-4 with TRBJ1-4; D ambiguous. The CDR3 totals 12 residues. V gave up 8 bases and J gave up 8 bases, with 12 bases separating them. The DNA of the CDR3 is TGTGCCAGCCGAGCTACGAAGGAAAAACTGTTTTTT. Translation: CASRATKEKLFF.

This sequence joins TRBV18 and TRBJ2-7, with TRBD1 identical over 9 bases. The germline CDR1 and CDR2 sequences are KGHSH and LQKENI. The CDR3 consists of 15 residues. The J segment lost 2 bases and the V segment lost 2 bases, leaving 4 bases of the junction unmatched. DNA of the CDR3: TGTGCCAGCTCACCAAGCACAGGGGGCCCCTACGAGCAGTACTTC. It is translated as CASSPSTGGPYEQYF.

Only one count was recorded for this clone. The chain recombines TRBV20-1 with TRBJ2-7; D is perhaps TRBD1 or TRBD2 (6 bases each). Trimming cost V 3 bases and J 4 bases, with 16 bases left between them. Germline loops: CDR1 DFQATT, CDR2 SNEGSKA (reference sequence). The CDR3 is 14 amino acids. This chain's CDR3 is CSASATRGTYEQYF. As DNA, the CDR3 is TGCAGTGCTAGTGCCACGAGGGGGACTTACGAGCAGTACTTC.

The chain combines TRBV23-1 with TRBJ2-3; unclear D gene. TRBV23-1 is an ORF; its function is uncertain. V dropped 8 bases and J dropped 2 bases, with 14 bases sitting between them. The CDR3 totals 14 residues. CDR3 loop: CASGSGSYTDTQYF. As DNA, the CDR3 is TGCGCCAGCGGATCTGGCAGCTACACAGATACGCAGTATTTT.

This clone was detected only once. The genes are TRBV28 and TRBJ1-2; 7 bases are shared with TRBD1. Germline lookup yields CDR1 MDHEN and CDR2 SYDVKM. Trimming took 11 bases from V and 5 from J; bases not matched to a gene: 5. This CDR3 region has 11 residues. CDR3 sequence: CAGRDSYGYTF. CDR3 nucleotides: TGTGCCGGGCGGGACAGTTATGGCTACACCTTC.

This clone appeared a few times. V gene TRBV6-5 combines with J gene TRBJ2-7; 11 bases line up with TRBD2. J lost 4 bases, V lost 6 bases, and 2 bases had no gene match. The CDR3 covers 13 residues. Germline V gives CDR1 MNHEY, CDR2 SVGAGI. For the CDR3, the DNA is TGTGCCAGCAGCACTAGCGGGAGATACGAGCAGTACTTC. This sequence encodes CASSTSGRYEQYF.

The chain joins TRBV10-3 to TRBJ1-1; D unclear. The CDR3 runs 15 residues. Trimming removed 0 bases from V and 0 bases from J, with 8 bases in between. Germline loops: CDR1 ENHRY, CDR2 SYGVKD. The CDR3 DNA is TGTGCCATCAGTGAGTCGGTGGGGATGAACACTGAAGCTTTCTTT. This gives the protein CAISESVGMNTEAFF.

The chain couples TRBV5-1 to TRBJ2-5; possibly TRBD1 for D (7 bases). Trimming removed 2 bases at V and 5 bases at J, with 10 bases between. Germline V gene sequence: CDR1 SGHRS, CDR2 YFSETQ. This CDR3 is 13 amino acids long. DNA for the CDR3: TGCGCCAGCAGCTTCGCAGGGGGGGAGACCCAGTACTTC. This encodes CASSFAGGETQYF. The whole variable domain, filled in from reference TRBV5-1 and TRBJ2-5, reads KAGVTQTPRYLIKTRGQQVTLSCSPISGHRSVSWYQQTPGQGLQFLFEYFSETQRNKGNFPGRFSGRQFSNSRSEMNVSTLELGDSALYLCASSFAGGETQYFGPGTRLLVL.

The V call is TRBV27, the J call TRBJ1-2; TRBD1 is a possible D gene (5 bases). CDR3 length: 13 amino acids. Germline loops: CDR1 MNHEY, CDR2 SMNVEV (reference sequence). The germline V and J ends were trimmed by 10 bases and 2 bases, with 14 bases remaining between them. DNA for the CDR3: TGTGCCACCTCTCGGGGGGGGAACTATGGCTACACCTTC. Translation gives CATSRGGNYGYTF.

DNA of the CDR3: TGTGCCAGCAGCCCACTGGGGGGACCCCCCGCCGTCGAGCAGTACTTC. Protein sequence: CASSPLGGPPAVEQYF. This chain links TRBV9 with TRBJ2-7, with D tentatively TRBD2 (6 bases). Germline CDR1 and CDR2: SGDLS and YYNGEE. CDR3 length equals 16 residues. The V and J ends lost 4 bases and 6 bases respectively, with 23 bases between them.

The CDR3 DNA is TGTGCCTGGGGGGAGGGTAGGCCTGGGGCCAACGTCCTGACTTTC. It encodes CAWGEGRPGANVLTF. This sequence joins TRBV30 and TRBJ2-6; the match to TRBD2 covers 7 bases. J gave up 2 bases and V 5 bases, and 6 bases lay outside the gene matches. Per the germline V gene, CDR1 is GTSNPN and CDR2 is SVGIG (reference sequence). This CDR3 comprises 15 residues.

The J gene is TRBJ2-7, the V gene TRBV27, with 7 bases aligning to TRBD1. The junction had 10 bases not matched to a gene; V was cut back by 2 bases and J by 12 bases. Germline V CDR1 and CDR2: MNHEY, SMNVEV (reference sequence). This CDR3 comprises 13 residues. The DNA of the CDR3 is TGTGCCAGCAGTTTAGGTCGTCAGGGGGACCCGTACTTC. The encoded protein is CASSLGRQGDPYF.

The rearrangement links TRBV2 to TRBJ2-5, with D perhaps TRBD2 (5 bases). V lost 3 bases, J lost 5 bases, and 16 bases lay in between. The CDR3 sequence is 15 residues long. The germline V gene has CDR1 SNHLY and CDR2 FYNNEI. CDR3 nucleotides: TGTGCCAGCAGTGATTCCGGGATAAGTCGTGAGACCCAGTACTTC. As protein: CASSDSGISRETQYF.

The rearrangement joins TRBV5-6 to TRBJ2-7; 8 bases line up with TRBD2. CDR1 and CDR2 (germline): SGHDT, YYEEEE. The CDR3 covers 14 residues. The J segment lost 3 bases and the V segment lost 4 bases, leaving 6 bases of the junction unmatched. CDR3 residues: CASSDVSGGYEQYF. In nucleotides, the CDR3 is TGTGCCAGCAGCGACGTAAGCGGGGGCTACGAGCAGTACTTC.

The genes are TRBV7-6 and TRBJ2-7; D uncertain. There are 14 residues in the CDR3. V gave up 0 bases and J gave up 3 bases, with 9 bases separating them. Germline V gene lookup returns CDR1 SGHVS and CDR2 FNYEAQ. The DNA for the CDR3 is TGTGCCAGCAGCTTAGCCCGCGGTTTCTACGAGCAGTACTTC. This translates into CASSLARGFYEQYF.

The chain joins TRBV7-9 to TRBJ1-1, with D perhaps matching TRBD1 (6 bases). CDR1 SEHNR and CDR2 FQNEAQ come from the germline V gene (reference sequence). There are 15 residues in the CDR3. The ends were cut back, 6 bases at V and 4 bases at J, with 18 bases in the middle. The CDR3 region has the DNA TGTGCCAGCAGGCTCACAGGGTCTGGAAGCACTGAAGCTTTCTTT. Translated: CASRLTGSGSTEAFF. Full variable domain (missing parts from reference TRBV7-9 and TRBJ1-1): DTGVSQNPRHKITKRGQNVTFRCDPISEHNRLYWYRQTLGQGPEFLTYFQNEAQLEKSRLLSDRFSAERPKGSFSTLEIQRTEQGDSAMYLCASRLTGSGSTEAFFGQGTRLTVV.

The chain carries TRBV5-1 and TRBJ2-7; tentatively, D is TRBD1 (5 bases). Trimming left V 4 bases short and J 12 bases short, with 20 bases between. This CDR3 is 13 amino acids long. CDR1 is SGHRS and CDR2 is YFSETQ in the germline V gene. The CDR3 spells CASSQFGADKAYF. The CDR3 nucleotides are TGCGCCAGCAGCCAGTTTGGGGCGGATAAAGCGTACTTC.

V is TRBV13 and J is TRBJ2-7; 10 bases align to TRBD1. Germline CDR1 and CDR2: PRHDT and FYEKMQ (reference sequence). V was pared by 6 bases and J by 3 bases, with 5 bases of the junction left unmatched. The CDR3 loop spans 14 amino acids. The CDR3 DNA is TGTGCCAGCAGACGTTGGACAGGGGGCTACGAGCAGTACTTC. This translates into CASRRWTGGYEQYF.

The V gene is TRBV12-3 or TRBV12-4, the J gene TRBJ1-4; D perhaps matches TRBD1 (5 bases). The CDR3 spans 13 residues. V lost 2 bases, J lost 10 bases, and 11 bases lay in between. In DNA, the CDR3 is TGTGCCAGCAGTTTATCAGGGCCAGGAAAACTGTTTTTT. Its protein is CASSLSGPGKLFF.

J is TRBJ2-1 and V is TRBV29-1; TRBD2 matches 10 bases. Germline assignment: CDR1 SQVTM and CDR2 ANQGSEA. V dropped 2 bases and J dropped 7; count of bases not matched to a gene: 8. The CDR3 has 15 residues. CDR3 loop: CSVEFVSGRTNEQFF. CDR3 DNA: TGCAGCGTTGAATTCGTTAGCGGGAGGACTAATGAGCAGTTCTTC.

The chain has TRBV18 and TRBJ1-3; 7 bases align to TRBD1. Germline V CDR1 and CDR2: KGHSH, LQKENI. V shed 6 bases, J shed 0 bases, and the junction held 11 bases outside the gene matches. The CDR3 loop spans 17 amino acids. CDR3 sequence (DNA): TGTGCCAGCTCTTCGGGACAGCCAGCCGCCTCTGGAAACACCATATATTTT. Translated: CASSSGQPAASGNTIYF.

This clone was observed a few times. The chain's CDR3 is CASSIDPGAQETQYF. In nucleotides, the CDR3 is TGTGCCAGTAGTATAGATCCCGGGGCCCAAGAGACCCAGTACTTC. The chain combines TRBV19 with TRBJ2-5, with D possibly called TRBD1 or TRBD2 (5 bases each). There are 15 residues in the CDR3. Trimming left V 0 bases short and J 1 base short, with 9 bases between. Looked up from germline, CDR1 is LNHDA and CDR2 is SQIVND (reference sequence).

The V call is TRBV14, the J call TRBJ1-6; D possibly corresponds to TRBD1 (6 bases). The germline V gene encodes CDR1 SGHDN and CDR2 FVKESK. The CDR3 sequence is 15 residues long. V lost 8 bases to trimming and J lost 0 bases, with 11 bases between them. The CDR3 sequence is CASRDRSSYNSPLHF. CDR3 DNA: TGTGCCAGCCGAGACAGGAGCTCCTATAATTCACCCCTCCACTTT.

V usage is TRBV7-2 and J usage is TRBJ1-5; weak D call: TRBD1 (6 bases). The CDR3 loop spans 18 amino acids. Trimming stripped 5 bases from V and 2 bases from J, with 22 bases between. Germline lookup yields CDR1 SGHTA and CDR2 FQGNSA. CDR3 in amino acids: CASSTSPGQTIGNQPQHF. CDR3 sequence (DNA): TGTGCCAGCAGCACTTCCCCCGGACAGACTATAGGCAATCAGCCCCAGCATTTT.

This clone has only one observation. DNA of the CDR3: TGTGCCATCAGTGCCCGCCGGGATAATTCACCCCTCCACTTT. It translates to CAISARRDNSPLHF. The rearrangement links TRBV10-3 to TRBJ1-6; no firm D call. Germline V lookup: CDR1 ENHRY, CDR2 SYGVKD. The CDR3 sequence is 14 residues long. Trimming took off 4 bases at V and 5 bases at J, with 9 bases between the two ends.

J is TRBJ1-2 and V is TRBV11-3; a possible D gene is TRBD1 (6 bases). V shed 5 bases and J shed 8 bases, with 21 bases lying between them. The CDR3 length is 15 residues. Germline CDR1 reads SGHNT; CDR2 reads YENEEA. The CDR3 DNA reads as TGTGCCAGCAGCCCTAGAGCCGGGGGGGCGGAGGGCTACACCTTC. This sequence encodes CASSPRAGGAEGYTF.

V is TRBV30 and J is TRBJ1-5; 7 bases are shared with TRBD1. The V segment lost 3 bases and the J segment 6 bases; nucleotides outside the gene matches: 2. Germline V gene data show CDR1 as GTSNPN and CDR2 as SVGIG (reference sequence). CDR3 length: 12 residues. The CDR3 here is CAWSRDSQPQHF. The DNA of the CDR3 is TGTGCCTGGAGCCGGGACAGTCAGCCCCAGCATTTT.

The chain joins TRBV9 to TRBJ1-1; D remains ambiguous. This CDR3 region has 13 residues. V was cut by 0 bases and J by 8 bases, with 11 bases left in between. Germline CDR1 and CDR2: SGDLS and YYNGEE. The CDR3 nucleotides read TGTGCCAGCAGCGTAGCCTCCAGAGGGGAAGCTTTCTTT. Protein product: CASSVASRGEAFF.

The rearrangement uses TRBV6-5 and TRBJ1-5; weak D call: TRBD1 (5 bases). Trimming left V 4 bases short and J 7 bases short, with 11 bases between. From germline, CDR1 is MNHEY and CDR2 SVGAGI. The CDR3 is 13 amino acids. The CDR3 protein is CASSFQGEQPQHF. CDR3 bases: TGTGCCAGCAGTTTCCAGGGTGAACAGCCCCAGCATTTT.